The T cell receptor beta chain under discussion was sequenced for a study of shared clonotypes between healthy human individuals. At the level of the study: Plates per donor: three CD4 naive, three CD4 memory, two CD8 naive, one CD8 memory.

Looked up from germline, CDR1 is SGHNT and CDR2 is YYREEE (reference sequence). The V segment lost 5 bases and the J segment 7 bases; nucleotides outside the gene matches: 13. The CDR3 covers 15 residues. Profiling relied on immunoSEQ multiplex PCR, and the TCRdb table lists in-frame clones only, not all of them. In the table there are about 1.5 million clones, about 98% of which are singletons. The chain joins TRBV5-4 to TRBJ2-7; 9 nucleotides line up with TRBD1. The sequencing sample was made of naive CD4+ T cells sorted from blood. The sample's subset: CD45RA+ positively selected. The TCR sequence derives from a man between 25 and 39 years old in good health. CDR3 in amino acids: CASSSKRQGGAEQYF. The DNA for the CDR3 is TGTGCCAGCAGTTCGAAGCGACAGGGGGGGGCGGAGCAGTACTTC. The full variable domain, in which reference TRBV5-4 and TRBJ2-7 provide the parts outside the CDR3, is ETGVTQSPTHLIKTRGQQVTLRCSSQSGHNTVSWYQQALGQGPQFIFQYYREEENGRGNFPPRFSGLQFPNYSSELNVNALELDDSALYLCASSSKRQGGAEQYFGPGTRLTVT.